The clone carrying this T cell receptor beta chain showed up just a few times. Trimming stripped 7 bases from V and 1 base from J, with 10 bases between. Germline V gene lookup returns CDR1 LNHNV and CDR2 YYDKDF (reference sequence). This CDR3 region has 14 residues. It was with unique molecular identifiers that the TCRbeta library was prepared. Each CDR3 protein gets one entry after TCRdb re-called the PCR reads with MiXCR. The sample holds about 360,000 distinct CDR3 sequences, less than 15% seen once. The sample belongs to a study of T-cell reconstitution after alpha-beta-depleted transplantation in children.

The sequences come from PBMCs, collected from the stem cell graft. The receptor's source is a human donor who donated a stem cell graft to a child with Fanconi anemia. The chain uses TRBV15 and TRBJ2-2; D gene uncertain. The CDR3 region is CATNYGLNTGELFF. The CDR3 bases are TGTGCCACCAATTACGGTTTGAACACCGGGGAGCTGTTTTTT.